This TCR beta chain was sequenced during a study of blood T cell repertoires in COVID-19. Study overall: Acute and convalescent COVID-19 specimens originated in the United States, Italy and Spain. T cells, B-cell-depleted T cells, or PBMCs supplied cDNA or gDNA.

Losses at the gene ends were 2 bases for V and 5 bases for J; bases not matched to a gene: 6. Germline CDR1 is SGHRS and CDR2 is YFSETQ. The CDR3 length is 15 residues. Source study methods: From reference gene primer amplification, estimates of nucleated cell counts were derived. The data were produced by immunoSEQ multiplex PCR, yet TCRdb's version contains in-frame clones alone and is incomplete. V, J and clone size were drawn from that table, and D and trimming were deduced from the DNA. The sample has about 140,000 clones; 75% to 85% are singletons. The chain joins TRBV5-1 to TRBJ1-5, with TRBD1 matching over 8 bases. Input material: peripheral blood. The source of this sequence is a man between 65 and 80 years old who had recovered from COVID-19. CDR3 amino acids: CASSLTGGTHQPQHF. The CDR3 bases are TGCGCCAGCAGCTTAACAGGGGGGACACATCAGCCCCAGCATTTT. The full variable domain, its missing parts supplied by reference TRBV5-1 and TRBJ1-5, is KAGVTQTPRYLIKTRGQQVTLSCSPISGHRSVSWYQQTPGQGLQFLFEYFSETQRNKGNFPGRFSGRQFSNSRSEMNVSTLELGDSALYLCASSLTGGTHQPQHFGDGTRLSIL.